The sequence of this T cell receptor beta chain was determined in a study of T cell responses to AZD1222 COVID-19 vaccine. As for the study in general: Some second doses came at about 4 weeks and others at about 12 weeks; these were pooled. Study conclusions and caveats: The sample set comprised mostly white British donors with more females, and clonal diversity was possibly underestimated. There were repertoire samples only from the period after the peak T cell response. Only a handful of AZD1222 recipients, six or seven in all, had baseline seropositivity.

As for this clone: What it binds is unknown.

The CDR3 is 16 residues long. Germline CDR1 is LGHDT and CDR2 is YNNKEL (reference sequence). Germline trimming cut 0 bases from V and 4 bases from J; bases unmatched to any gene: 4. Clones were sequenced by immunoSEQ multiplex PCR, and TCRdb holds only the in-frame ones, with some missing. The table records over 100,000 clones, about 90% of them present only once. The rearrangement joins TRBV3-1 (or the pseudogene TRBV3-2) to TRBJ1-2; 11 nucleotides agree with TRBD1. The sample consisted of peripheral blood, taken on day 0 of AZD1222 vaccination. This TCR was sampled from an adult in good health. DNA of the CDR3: TGTGCCAGCAGCCAAGATGCGGGGACAGGGGGCTATGGCTACACCTTC. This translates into CASSQDAGTGGYGYTF.